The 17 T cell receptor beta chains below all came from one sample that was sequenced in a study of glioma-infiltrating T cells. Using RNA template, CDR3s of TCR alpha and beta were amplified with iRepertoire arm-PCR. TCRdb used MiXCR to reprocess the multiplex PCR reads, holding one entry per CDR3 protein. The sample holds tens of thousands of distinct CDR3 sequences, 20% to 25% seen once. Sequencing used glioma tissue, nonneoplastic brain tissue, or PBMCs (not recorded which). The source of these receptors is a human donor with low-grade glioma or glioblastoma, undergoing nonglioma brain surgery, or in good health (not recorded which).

CDR3 residues: CASSYTRASTDTQYF. The CDR3 DNA reads TGTGCCAGCAGCTACACTAGAGCTAGCACAGATACGCAGTATTTT. V and J are TRBV12-3 or TRBV12-4 and TRBJ2-3; the D gene is possibly TRBD2 (5 bases). The CDR3 runs to 15 residues. Trimming took off 6 bases at V and 0 bases at J, with 13 bases between the two ends.

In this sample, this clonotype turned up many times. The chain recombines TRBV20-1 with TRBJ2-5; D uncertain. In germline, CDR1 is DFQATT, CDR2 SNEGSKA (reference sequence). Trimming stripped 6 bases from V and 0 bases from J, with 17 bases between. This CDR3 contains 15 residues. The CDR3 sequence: CSAPTERWYQETQYF. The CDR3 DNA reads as TGCAGTGCGCCCACCGAACGGTGGTACCAAGAGACCCAGTACTTC.

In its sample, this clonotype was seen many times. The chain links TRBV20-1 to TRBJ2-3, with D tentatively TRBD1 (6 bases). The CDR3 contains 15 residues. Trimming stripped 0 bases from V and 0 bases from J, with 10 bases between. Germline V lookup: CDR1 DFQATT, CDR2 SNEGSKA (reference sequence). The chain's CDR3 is CSARDWTVSTDTQYF. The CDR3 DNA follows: TGCAGTGCTAGAGATTGGACAGTTAGCACAGATACGCAGTATTTT.

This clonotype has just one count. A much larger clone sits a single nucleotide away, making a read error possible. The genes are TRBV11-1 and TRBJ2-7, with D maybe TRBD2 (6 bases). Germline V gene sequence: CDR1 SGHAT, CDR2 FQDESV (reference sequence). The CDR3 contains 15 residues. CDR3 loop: CAGSLVAGSSYEQYF. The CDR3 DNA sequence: TGTGCCGGCAGCTTAGTCGCGGGGAGCAGCTACGAGCAGTACTTC.

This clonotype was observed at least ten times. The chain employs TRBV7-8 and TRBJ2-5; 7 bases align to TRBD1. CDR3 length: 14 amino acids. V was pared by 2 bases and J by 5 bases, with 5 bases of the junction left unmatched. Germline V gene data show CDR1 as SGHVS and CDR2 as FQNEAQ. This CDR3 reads CASSLTTGEETQYF. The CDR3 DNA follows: TGTGCCAGCAGCTTAACCACAGGGGAGGAGACCCAGTACTTC.

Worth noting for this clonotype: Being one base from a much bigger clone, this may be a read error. Here the CDR3 reads CAGNPEGMDVYF. As DNA, the CDR3 is TGCGCCGGCAATCCTGAGGGGATGGATGTGTACTTC. The V call is TRBV10-1, the J call TRBJ2-7; either TRBD1 or TRBD2 may supply D (5 bases each). CDR3 length: 12 amino acids. The germline CDR1 and CDR2 sequences are WNHNN and SYGVQD (reference sequence). V gave up 11 bases and J gave up 12 bases, with 23 bases separating them.

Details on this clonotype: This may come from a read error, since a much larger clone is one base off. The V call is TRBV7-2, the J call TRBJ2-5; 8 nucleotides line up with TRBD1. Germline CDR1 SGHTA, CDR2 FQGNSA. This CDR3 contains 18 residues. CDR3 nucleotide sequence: TGTGCCAGCAGCCATGCCCTAACCGGACAGGGAGGTTCAAAGACCCAGAACTTC. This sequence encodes CASSHALTGQGGSKTQNF.

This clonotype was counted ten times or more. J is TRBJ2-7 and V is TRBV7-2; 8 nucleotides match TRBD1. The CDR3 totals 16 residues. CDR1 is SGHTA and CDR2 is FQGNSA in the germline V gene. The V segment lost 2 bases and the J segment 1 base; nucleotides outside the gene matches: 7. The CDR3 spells CASSLRTGYGSYEQYF. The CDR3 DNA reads TGTGCCAGCAGCTTAAGGACAGGGTATGGGTCCTACGAGCAGTACTTC.

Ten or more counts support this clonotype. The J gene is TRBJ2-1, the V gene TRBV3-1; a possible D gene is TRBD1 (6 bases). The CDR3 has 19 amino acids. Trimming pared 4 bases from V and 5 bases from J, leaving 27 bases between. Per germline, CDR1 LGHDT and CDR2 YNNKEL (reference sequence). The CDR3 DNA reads TGTGCCAGCAGCCCGAAACCCGAGAAGACAGGTGGGCATCACAATGAGCAGTTCTTC. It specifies CASSPKPEKTGGHHNEQFF.

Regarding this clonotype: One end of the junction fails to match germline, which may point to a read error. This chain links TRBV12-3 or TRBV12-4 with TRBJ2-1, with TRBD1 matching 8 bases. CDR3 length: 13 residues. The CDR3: CASRQQGGNEKFF. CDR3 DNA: TGTGCCAGCAGGCAACAGGGGGGCAATGAGAAGTTCTTC.

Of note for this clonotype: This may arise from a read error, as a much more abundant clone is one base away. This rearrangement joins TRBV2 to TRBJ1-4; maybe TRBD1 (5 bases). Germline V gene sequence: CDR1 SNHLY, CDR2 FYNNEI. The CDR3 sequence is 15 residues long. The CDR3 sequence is CASAGMLAANEKLFF. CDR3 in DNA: TGTGCTAGCGCAGGGATGTTGGCAGCTAATGAAAAACTGTTTTTT. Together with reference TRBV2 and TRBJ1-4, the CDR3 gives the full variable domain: EPEVTQTPSHQVTQMGQEVILRCVPISNHLYFYWYRQILGQKVEFLVSFYNNEISEKSEIFDDQFSVERPDGSNFTLKIRSTKLEDSAMYFCASAGMLAANEKLFFGSGTQLSVL.

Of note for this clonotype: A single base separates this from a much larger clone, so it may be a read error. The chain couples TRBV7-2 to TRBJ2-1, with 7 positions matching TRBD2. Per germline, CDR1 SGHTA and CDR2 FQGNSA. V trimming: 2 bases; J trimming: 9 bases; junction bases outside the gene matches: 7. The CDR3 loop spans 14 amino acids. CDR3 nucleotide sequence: TGTGCCAGCAGCTTAACTAGCGAGGGGTTTGAGCAGTTCTTC. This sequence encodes CASSLTSEGFEQFF.

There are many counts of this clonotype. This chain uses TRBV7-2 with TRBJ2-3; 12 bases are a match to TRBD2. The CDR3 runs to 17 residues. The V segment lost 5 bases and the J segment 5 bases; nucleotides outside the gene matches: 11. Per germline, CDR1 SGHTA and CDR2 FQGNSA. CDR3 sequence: CASSPDRRGLAGDTQYF. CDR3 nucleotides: TGTGCCAGCAGCCCCGACCGGCGGGGACTAGCGGGAGATACGCAGTATTTT.

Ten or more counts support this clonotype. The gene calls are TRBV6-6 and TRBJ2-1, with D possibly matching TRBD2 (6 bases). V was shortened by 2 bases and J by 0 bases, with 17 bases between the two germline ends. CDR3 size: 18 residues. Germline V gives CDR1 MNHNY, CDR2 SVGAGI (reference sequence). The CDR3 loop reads CASSYGGSGLSSYNEQFF. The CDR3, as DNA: TGTGCCAGCAGTTACGGGGGGTCAGGCCTGAGCTCCTACAATGAGCAGTTCTTC.

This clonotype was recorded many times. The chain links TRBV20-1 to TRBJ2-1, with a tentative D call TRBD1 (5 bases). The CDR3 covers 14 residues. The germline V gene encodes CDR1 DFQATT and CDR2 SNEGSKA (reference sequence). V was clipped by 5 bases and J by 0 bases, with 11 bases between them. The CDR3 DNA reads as TGCAGTGCTCCAGGGTTTCCCTCCTACAATGAGCAGTTCTTC. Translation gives CSAPGFPSYNEQFF.

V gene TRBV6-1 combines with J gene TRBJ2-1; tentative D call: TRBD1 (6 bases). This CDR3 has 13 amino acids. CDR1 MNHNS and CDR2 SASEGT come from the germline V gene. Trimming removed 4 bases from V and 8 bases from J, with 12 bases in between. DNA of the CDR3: TGTGCCAGCAGTGTCGGACAGTCCTATGAGCAGTTCTTC. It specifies CASSVGQSYEQFF.

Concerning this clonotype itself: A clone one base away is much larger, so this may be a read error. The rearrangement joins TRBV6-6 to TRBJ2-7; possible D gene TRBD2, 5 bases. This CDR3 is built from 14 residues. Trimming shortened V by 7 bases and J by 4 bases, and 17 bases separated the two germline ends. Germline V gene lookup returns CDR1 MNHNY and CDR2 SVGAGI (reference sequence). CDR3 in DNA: TGTGCCAGCACTAAAGCGGTGGGGAAATACGAGCAGTACTTC. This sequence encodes CASTKAVGKYEQYF.